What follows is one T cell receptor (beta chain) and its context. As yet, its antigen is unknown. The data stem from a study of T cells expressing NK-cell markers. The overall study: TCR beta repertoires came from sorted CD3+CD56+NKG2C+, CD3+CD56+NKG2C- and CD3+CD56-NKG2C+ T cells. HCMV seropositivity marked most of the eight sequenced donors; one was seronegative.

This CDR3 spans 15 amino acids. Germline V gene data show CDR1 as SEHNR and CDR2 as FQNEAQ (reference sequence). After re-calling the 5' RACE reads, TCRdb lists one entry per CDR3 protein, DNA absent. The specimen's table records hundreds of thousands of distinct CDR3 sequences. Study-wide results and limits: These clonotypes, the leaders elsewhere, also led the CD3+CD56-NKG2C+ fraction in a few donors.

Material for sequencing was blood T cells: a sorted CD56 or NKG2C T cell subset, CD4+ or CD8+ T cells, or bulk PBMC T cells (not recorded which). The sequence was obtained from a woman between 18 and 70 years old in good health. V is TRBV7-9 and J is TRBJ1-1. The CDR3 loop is CASSARGGEGTEAFF.